The clone carrying this T cell receptor beta chain was found a few times. This sample is part of a study of response to subunit inactivated influenza vaccine. One entry per CDR3 protein results from TCRdb running MiXCR on the RT-PCR reads. Among about 540,000 distinct CDR3 sequences listed, approximately 22% were seen once. In addition, the sample was reused for a study of T cells expressing NK-cell markers. That work contributes: The authors generated TCR beta cDNA through 5'RACE template switching with UMIs.

The source material was CD4+ T cells sorted from PBMCs, sampled 12 days after vaccination. The clonotype originates from a man aged 50 to 59 who received an inactivated influenza vaccine.

CDR3 nucleotide sequence: TGTGCCAGCAGTAAGGGGAAGCGGGGGAACACCGGGGAGCTGTTTTTT. Its protein is CASSKGKRGNTGELFF. The genes are TRBV2 and TRBJ2-2, with 7 positions matching TRBD2. Germline-derived CDR1 and CDR2 are SNHLY and FYNNEI. Trimming removed 5 bases from V and 1 base from J; junction bases left unmatched: 7. The CDR3 extends over 16 amino acids. Looking up the rest from reference TRBV2 and TRBJ2-2 gives the full variable domain: EPEVTQTPSHQVTQMGQEVILRCVPISNHLYFYWYRQILGQKVEFLVSFYNNEISEKSEIFDDQFSVERPDGSNFTLKIRSTKLEDSAMYFCASSKGKRGNTGELFFGEGSRLTVL.